This T cell receptor beta chain was obtained from a study of CD8+ T cells in alopecia areata (dated by TCRdb to the late 2010s). Broadly, across the study: In both human patients and the C3H/HeJ mouse model, the study applied high-throughput TCRbeta sequencing to look at T cell clonal expansion in alopecia areata. On the human side, TCRbeta sequencing was run on scalp tissue and on sorted CD4+ and CD8+ peripheral blood T cells from healthy controls and from alopecia areata patients with either patchy or totalis/universalis disease. Scalp clonality was compared among normal scalp (n=4), patchy alopecia areata scalp (n=8), and alopecia totalis/universalis scalp (n=8). RNA came from the PAXgene miRNA kit for fixed scalp, the miRNeasy kit for PBMCs, and the RNeasy kit for mouse skin. immunoSEQ multiplex PCR using 35 Vbeta forward primers and 13 Jbeta reverse primers was used to amplify TCRbeta CDR3 regions.

General conclusions and limits of the study: Unlike mouse skin, which is dominated by gammadelta T cells, normal human skin has resident alphabeta T cells that are also sequenced, and this complicates analysis of the scalp TCR repertoire. TCR sequences shared between patients were less clear than in mice, possibly partly because of HLA diversity in the patient population. Compared with normal scalp, lesional scalp, particularly in alopecia totalis/universalis, had higher clonality and more expanded CD8+ clones, which suggests antigenic drive.

This clone was picked up a small number of times. Which antigen it targets is not known. No base-level quality is on record; no much larger clone is a single base apart. The CDR3 numbers 13 residues from cysteine through phenylalanine. Left in the record is the CDR3 DNA by itself, 39 bases read in frame from the first base. From the germline V gene, CDR1 is ENHRY and CDR2 is SYGVKD. From V the trimming removes 4 bases and from J it removes 9 bases, while the gene matches leave 4 bases of the junction unaccounted for. The library was prepared using the immunoSEQ multiplex PCR assay. For TCR sequencing, RNA was extracted from every sample and reverse transcribed into cDNA to serve as template. SuperScript III was used for first-strand cDNA synthesis, primed with a 2:1 mix of oligo-dT and random hexamers. A synthetic immune receptor repertoire was used to gauge amplification bias, and whatever bias remained was removed computationally. As for the original processing: After raw reads were preprocessed to remove errors, the CDR3 was defined following IMGT conventions as running from the conserved cysteine to phenylalanine. To get clonality, Shannon entropy was normalized by log2 of the number of productive unique TCRs and the result was subtracted from 1. Whether each scalp clone was CD4 or CD8 was inferred by checking scalp TCRbeta sequences against the CD4 and CD8 repertoires from sorted blood. This immuneACCESS table, as held by TCRdb, lists in-frame sequences with V and J called but not all clones. Of the missing ones, under half trace to an unresolved V gene in checked studies; the others have no known cause. V, J and clone size are those of that table, while D and trimming were read from the DNA. This sample holds fewer than 40,000 clones; nearly 55% were observed only once. The ten largest clones add up to about 1.7% of the sample.

For 5 or 6 biomarker-study patients, CD4+ cells were further sorted into CD25+CD127- cells. Lesional scalp punch biopsies and peripheral blood were obtained from alopecia areata patients. PBMCs were isolated by density centrifugation and stained for CD3, CD4 and CD8, after which CD4+ and CD8+ T cells were sorted on a FACSAria. The untreated alopecia areata patients were recruited through a multicenter biomarker study. The sequencing sample was made of CD4+ Tregs sorted from blood. This sequence originates from a human donor with alopecia areata. The chain is encoded by TRBV10-3 joined to TRBJ2-1; 9 middle bases align to TRBD2. The DNA sequence is TGTGCCATCAGTGTAGCGGGAGTAGGTGAGCAGTTCTTC. This translates into CAISVAGVGEQFF.